These 17 T cell receptor beta chains were all obtained from the same sample, sequenced in a study of T cell changes during pregnancy in multiple sclerosis. The repertoire was sequenced with immunoSEQ multiplex PCR; TCRdb's copy has only in-frame clones and lacks some. The repertoire includes more than 65,000 clones, nearly 95% of them detected once, and more than 0.85% sits in the top ten. Sequenced material: peripheral blood, taken in the second trimester of pregnancy. Receptors were obtained from a female donor with multiple sclerosis, enrolled in a pregnancy study.

The chain is built from TRBV6-4 and TRBJ1-2, with 11 bases aligning to TRBD1. The CDR3 sequence is 14 residues long. J gave up 6 bases and V 6 bases, and 6 bases lay outside the gene matches. CDR1 is MRHNA, CDR2 SNTAGT, per germline. The CDR3 nucleotides are TGTGCCAGCAGGCCGGACAGGGGGCGAGATGGCTACACCTTC. Amino acids: CASRPDRGRDGYTF.

J is TRBJ2-1 and V is TRBV13; D is unresolved. CDR3 size: 13 residues. V was clipped by 3 bases and J by 5 bases, with 8 bases between them. CDR1 is PRHDT and CDR2 is FYEKMQ in the germline V gene (reference sequence). The CDR3 sequence: CASSFRANNEQFF. The CDR3 coding sequence is TGTGCCAGCAGCTTCCGAGCGAACAATGAGCAGTTCTTC.

The chain uses TRBV7-9 and TRBJ2-7; 10 positions match TRBD2. Germline assignment: CDR1 SEHNR and CDR2 FQNEAQ (reference sequence). CDR3 size: 15 residues. The ends lost 4 bases at V and 3 bases at J; junction bases unmatched: 6. The CDR3 loop reads CASSSGLARGYEQYF. The CDR3 coding sequence is TGTGCCAGCAGCTCGGGACTAGCGCGGGGCTACGAGCAGTACTTC.

The rearrangement uses TRBV10-1 and TRBJ2-1, with D maybe TRBD2 (6 bases). The germline gives CDR1 WNHNN, CDR2 SYGVQD (reference sequence). The V gene lost 0 bases and the J gene lost 0 bases, with 12 bases spanning the gap. The CDR3 totals 17 residues. CDR3 in DNA: TGCGCCAGCAGTGAGTCGCTTACCGGGGGCTCCTACAATGAGCAGTTCTTC. Translated, it gives CASSESLTGGSYNEQFF.

This chain connects TRBV4-1 to TRBJ1-1, with 7 bases lining up with TRBD1. The CDR3 is made up of 14 amino acids. With V trimmed by 3 bases and J by 4 bases, 5 bases remained unmatched. The germline V gene has CDR1 MGHRA and CDR2 YSYEKL. CDR3 sequence reads: CASSQTGTGTEAFF. As DNA, the CDR3 is TGCGCCAGCAGCCAGACAGGGACGGGCACTGAAGCTTTCTTT.

The DNA of the CDR3 is TGTGCCTGGAGTGTACGGGGAATATTGAACACTGAAGCTTTCTTT. This translates into CAWSVRGILNTEAFF. This chain connects TRBV30 to TRBJ1-1; D gene uncertain. Germline CDR1 GTSNPN, CDR2 SVGIG (reference sequence). V was cut by 0 bases and J by 0 bases, with 11 bases left in between. CDR3 length: 15 amino acids.

The chain is built from TRBV27 and TRBJ2-7, with 9 bases aligning to TRBD1. From germline, CDR1 is MNHEY and CDR2 SMNVEV (reference sequence). The V and J ends lost 5 bases and 3 bases, in that order; junction bases with no gene match: 5. This CDR3 is built from 14 residues. The CDR3 spells CASSDGTGSYEQYF. CDR3 bases: TGTGCCAGCAGTGATGGGACAGGGAGCTACGAGCAGTACTTC.

The chain carries TRBV18 and TRBJ1-5; TRBD1 matches 7 bases. The CDR3 has 14 residues. Germline CDR1 and CDR2: KGHSH and LQKENI. V shed 2 bases, J shed 7 bases, and the junction held 5 bases outside the gene matches. CDR3 DNA: TGTGCCAGCTCACCAAGACAGGGAAACCAGCCCCAGCATTTT. Translation gives CASSPRQGNQPQHF.

J is TRBJ2-5 and V is TRBV9; 9 bases match TRBD2. V shed 0 bases, J shed 2 bases, and the junction held 5 bases outside the gene matches. The V gene's germline CDR1 is SGDLS and CDR2 YYNGEE. This CDR3 comprises 16 residues. CDR3 coding DNA: TGTGCCAGCAGCGTAGATAGCGGGGGAACTCAAGAGACCCAGTACTTC. It specifies CASSVDSGGTQETQYF. Supplemented by reference TRBV9 and TRBJ2-5, the full variable domain reads DSGVTQTPKHLITATGQRVTLRCSPRSGDLSVYWYQQSLDQGLQFLIQYYNGEERAKGNILERFSAQQFPDLHSELNLSSLELGDSALYFCASSVDSGGTQETQYFGPGTRLLVL.

V gene TRBV18 combines with J gene TRBJ2-3, with 10 bases fitting TRBD2. CDR1 and CDR2 (germline): KGHSH, LQKENI. The CDR3 is made up of 18 amino acids. V dropped 1 base and J dropped 2; count of bases not matched to a gene: 9. The CDR3, as DNA: TGTGCCAGCTCACCACGAGGAGCTAGCGGGAGCCCCACAGATACGCAGTATTTT. This encodes CASSPRGASGSPTDTQYF. Looking up the rest from reference TRBV18 and TRBJ2-3 gives the full variable domain: NAGVMQNPRHLVRRRGQEARLRCSPMKGHSHVYWYRQLPEEGLKFMVYLQKENIIDESGMPKERFSAEFPKEGPSILRIQQVVRGDSAAYFCASSPRGASGSPTDTQYFGPGTRLTVL.

DNA of the CDR3: TGCGCCAGCAGCCCGAAGATACAGGGGGCGACGAACACCGGGGAGCTGTTTTTT. It translates to CASSPKIQGATNTGELFF. The rearrangement links TRBV5-1 to TRBJ2-2; TRBD1 agrees at 9 bases. The V gene end was trimmed by 4 bases and the J gene end by 0 bases; junction bases not matched to a gene: 10. The CDR3 consists of 18 residues. From germline, CDR1 is SGHRS and CDR2 YFSETQ.

This chain uses TRBV7-9 with TRBJ1-2, with D tentatively TRBD1 (5 bases). V was clipped by 5 bases and J by 4 bases, with 11 bases between them. From germline, CDR1 is SEHNR and CDR2 FQNEAQ (reference sequence). The CDR3 totals 13 residues. The CDR3 nucleotides are TGTGCCAGCAGCGGCCTAGGGGTCTATGGCTACACCTTC. Its translation is CASSGLGVYGYTF.

This chain uses TRBV27 with TRBJ2-7; D might be TRBD1 (8 bases). The CDR3 runs 13 residues. Trimming took 8 bases from V and 7 from J, leaving 18 bases between them. In germline, CDR1 is MNHEY, CDR2 SMNVEV (reference sequence). The DNA of the CDR3 is TGTGCCAGCGGGGACAGGCCCGGGGGGGAGCAGTACTTC. Translating it yields CASGDRPGGEQYF.

This sequence joins TRBV11-2 and TRBJ2-7; D is perhaps TRBD2 (5 bases). The germline CDR1 and CDR2 sequences are SGHAT and FQNNGV. Trimming removed 0 bases at V and 0 bases at J, with 9 bases between. The CDR3 runs 15 residues. The CDR3 DNA is TGTGCCAGCAGCTTAGACTTCGGGAACTCCTACGAGCAGTACTTC. Encoded protein: CASSLDFGNSYEQYF. Drawing the rest from reference TRBV11-2 and TRBJ2-7, the complete variable domain is EAGVAQSPRYKIIEKRQSVAFWCNPISGHATLYWYQQILGQGPKLLIQFQNNGVVDDSQLPKDRFSAERLKGVDSTLKIQPAKLEDSAVYLCASSLDFGNSYEQYFGPGTRLTVT.

The chain carries TRBV29-1 and TRBJ2-7; TRBD2 aligns across 8 bases. This CDR3 spans 13 amino acids. The V and J ends lost 6 bases and 6 bases, in that order; junction bases with no gene match: 10. Germline V gives CDR1 SQVTM, CDR2 ANQGSEA. The CDR3 reads CSVGAGLVGEQYF. Here the CDR3 DNA reads TGCAGCGTGGGAGCGGGACTAGTCGGCGAGCAGTACTTC.

The V gene is TRBV10-3, the J gene TRBJ2-1; D is perhaps TRBD2 (6 bases). This CDR3 is built from 14 residues. Germline CDR1 is ENHRY and CDR2 is SYGVKD. V was clipped by 9 bases and J by 3 bases, with 15 bases between them. In DNA, the CDR3 is TGTGCCATGGGGACTGGGCGGAACTACAATGAGCAGTTCTTC. It is translated as CAMGTGRNYNEQFF.

This clone is a singleton in its sample. This rearrangement joins TRBV19 to TRBJ2-1, with 12 bases matching TRBD2. The CDR3 is made up of 15 amino acids. V was clipped by 7 bases and J by 3 bases; unmatched bases: 4. The germline CDR1 and CDR2 sequences are LNHDA and SQIVND (reference sequence). The CDR3 loop is CASTMGLAGYNEQFF. Written as DNA, the CDR3 is TGTGCCAGTACAATGGGACTAGCGGGCTACAATGAGCAGTTCTTC. The full variable domain, rest sourced from reference TRBV19 and TRBJ2-1, is DGGITQSPKYLFRKEGQNVTLSCEQNLNHDAMYWYRQDPGQGLRLIYYSQIVNDFQKGDIAEGYSVSREKKESFPLTVTSAQKNPTAFYLCASTMGLAGYNEQFFGPGTRLTVL.